The clone carrying this T cell receptor beta chain has ten or more counts. Its antigen is not known. These data belong to a study of response to subunit inactivated influenza vaccine. Study-wide results and limits: A suggestion made by the authors is that each seasonal influenza vaccination recruits few new T cells.

TCRdb passed the RT-PCR reads through MiXCR, listing each CDR3 protein once. The profile covers roughly 570,000 distinct CDR3 sequences, with 12% to 15% appearing a single time and more than 9.5% taken by the ten largest. The sequence was obtained from a man aged 50-60 years who received an inactivated influenza vaccine. The sample in question was PBMCs from blood, obtained 11 to 12 days after vaccination.

The chain's CDR3 is CASSQDPSRYTGELFF. The CDR3 coding sequence is TGCGCCAGCAGCCAAGATCCTAGCCGATACACCGGGGAGCTGTTTTTT. The chain combines TRBV4-3 with TRBJ2-2, with D perhaps matching TRBD2 (5 bases). There are 16 residues in the CDR3. The germline V and J ends were trimmed by 0 bases and 3 bases, with 11 bases remaining between them. Germline CDR1 LGHNA, CDR2 YSLEER.